This TCR beta chain is drawn from a study of cytomegalovirus exposure and HLA in healthy donors. Study conclusions and caveats: As a later analysis showed, a missense DCLRE1C variant was linked to trimming of TCR beta V- and J-genes.

On this clone: What it binds is unknown.

The length of the CDR3 is 14 residues. Germline V lookup: CDR1 WSHSY, CDR2 SAAADI. Germline trimming cut 6 bases from V and 4 bases from J; bases unmatched to any gene: 8. A multiplex PCR was run with 60 Vbeta primers and 13 Jbeta primers. In the source study's methods: In a later analysis, about 9.9 million of approximately 80 million unique beta chains occurred in at least two donors. The assay was immunoSEQ multiplex PCR, and TCRdb's table has in-frame clones only and misses some. V, J and clone size reflect that table, while D and trimming were determined from the DNA. This sample has 150,000 to 200,000 clones, with roughly 80% found just once. Healthy bone marrow donors made up the cohort.

The rearrangement uses TRBV10-2 and TRBJ2-7; the match to TRBD1 covers 8 bases. This clonotype was obtained from a female donor in good health and CMV-seronegative. Source material: PBMCs. CDR3 amino acids: CASSHDRGQYEQYF. The CDR3 DNA reads TGCGCCAGCAGCCACGACAGGGGACAATACGAGCAGTACTTC.